This T cell receptor beta chain was sequenced during a study of blood T cell repertoires in COVID-19. On the study more broadly: Samples taken during acute and convalescent COVID-19 were collected in the United States, Italy and Spain. Sources were T cells, B-cell-depleted T cells, or PBMCs; the material itself was cDNA or gDNA.

Repertoires were generated with immunoSEQ multiplex PCR, while TCRdb's copy carries only in-frame clones and drops some. This sample has 200,000 to 250,000 clones, with about 80% found just once. V lost 6 bases to trimming and J lost 5 bases; unmatched junction nucleotides: 14. This CDR3 is built from 16 residues. From germline, CDR1 is SGHDT and CDR2 YYEEEE. The TCR was taken from a woman between 45 and 60 years old with acute or convalescent COVID-19. Material: peripheral blood. The chain recombines TRBV5-6 with TRBJ1-1, with 9 bases matching TRBD1. DNA for the CDR3: TGTGCCAGCACACTCCTAACCGGGACAGGGATAACTGAAGCTTTCTTT. Translated, it gives CASTLLTGTGITEAFF.